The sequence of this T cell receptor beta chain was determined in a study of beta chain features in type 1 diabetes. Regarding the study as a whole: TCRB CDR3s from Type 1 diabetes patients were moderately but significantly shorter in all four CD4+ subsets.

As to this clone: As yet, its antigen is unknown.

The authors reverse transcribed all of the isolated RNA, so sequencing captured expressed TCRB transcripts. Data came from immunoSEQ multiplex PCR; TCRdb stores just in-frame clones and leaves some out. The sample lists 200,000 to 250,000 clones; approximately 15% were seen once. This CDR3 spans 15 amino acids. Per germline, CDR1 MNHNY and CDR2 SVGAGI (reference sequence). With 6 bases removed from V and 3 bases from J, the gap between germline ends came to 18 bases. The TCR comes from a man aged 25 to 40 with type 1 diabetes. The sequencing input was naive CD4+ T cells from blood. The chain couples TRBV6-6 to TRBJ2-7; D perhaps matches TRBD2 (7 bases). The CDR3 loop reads CASSPSGGSGYEQYF. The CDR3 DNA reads TGTGCCAGCAGCCCATCGGGGGGCAGTGGCTACGAGCAGTACTTC.